The 24 T cell receptor beta chains presented below share a single source sample, sequenced in a study of blood T cell repertoires in COVID-19. Data came from immunoSEQ multiplex PCR; TCRdb stores just in-frame clones and leaves some out. Of approximately 160,000 clones listed, about 80% are singletons. The sequenced sample was peripheral blood. All receptors come from a woman aged 80 or over with acute or convalescent COVID-19.

The chain's CDR3 is CASSLGLVSSNEQFF. As DNA, the CDR3 is TGCGCCAGCAGCCTTGGACTAGTTTCTAGCAATGAGCAGTTCTTC. This rearrangement joins TRBV5-1 to TRBJ2-1; 7 bases map to TRBD2. CDR1 and CDR2 from the germline V gene are SGHRS and YFSETQ. This CDR3 is built from 15 residues. V dropped 4 bases and J dropped 6; count of bases not matched to a gene: 10.

This clone was counted many times. This chain uses TRBV27 with TRBJ1-6; a possible D gene is TRBD1 (6 bases). This CDR3 comprises 16 residues. From germline, CDR1 is MNHEY and CDR2 SMNVEV (reference sequence). The ends were cut back, 4 bases at V and 8 bases at J, with 18 bases in the middle. As DNA, the CDR3 is TGTGCCAGCAGTTCCCAGAGTTTAGGGGGGGATTCACCCCTCCACTTT. Amino acids: CASSSQSLGGDSPLHF.

The chain uses TRBV4-3 and TRBJ2-7; tentatively, D is TRBD1 (5 bases). V was clipped by 2 bases and J by 5 bases, with 13 bases between them. The CDR3 has 14 amino acids. The germline V gene has CDR1 LGHNA and CDR2 YSLEER. In DNA, the CDR3 is TGCGCCAGCAGCCAAAACAGGTTCCCGAACGAGCAGTACTTC. Translated, it gives CASSQNRFPNEQYF.

The chain employs TRBV11-3 and TRBJ2-7; a weak D match, TRBD2 (6 bases). The CDR3 totals 13 residues. V was trimmed by 5 bases and J by 4 bases, leaving 12 bases between them. Germline V gene lookup returns CDR1 SGHNT and CDR2 YENEEA. The CDR3 region has the DNA TGTGCCAGCAGCCAAGGGACTTTTTACGAGCAGTACTTC. Translation gives CASSQGTFYEQYF.

The V and J genes are TRBV20-1 and TRBJ2-2, with D possibly being TRBD2 (6 bases). The germline V and J ends were trimmed by 3 bases and 5 bases, with 16 bases remaining between them. The CDR3 totals 15 residues. Germline V gene data show CDR1 as DFQATT and CDR2 as SNEGSKA (reference sequence). The DNA of the CDR3 is TGCAGTGCTAGTAGTGCGGGGCCGGGGACCGGGGAGCTGTTTTTT. Its protein product is CSASSAGPGTGELFF.

This clone appeared a few times. The genes are TRBV10-2 and TRBJ1-6; the D is unclear. V was clipped by 7 bases and J by 10 bases, with 17 bases between them. Germline loops: CDR1 WSHSY, CDR2 SAAADI. This CDR3 contains 14 residues. The CDR3 protein is CASTPAGRVSPLHF. The CDR3 DNA is TGCGCCAGCACCCCGGCGGGGAGGGTCTCACCCCTCCACTTT.

This chain connects TRBV30 to TRBJ2-1, with 11 bases fitting TRBD2. The CDR3 extends over 14 amino acids. Germline-derived CDR1 and CDR2 are GTSNPN and SVGIG (reference sequence). V trimming: 5 bases; J trimming: 4 bases; junction bases outside the gene matches: 4. CDR3: CAWGRLAGYNEQFF. CDR3 DNA: TGTGCCTGGGGTAGACTAGCGGGATACAATGAGCAGTTCTTC.

This clone was seen only once. This chain uses TRBV4-1 with TRBJ2-1; a weak D match, TRBD1 (6 bases). Germline V gene sequence: CDR1 MGHRA, CDR2 YSYEKL. Trimming pared 0 bases from V and 11 bases from J, leaving 14 bases between. The CDR3 spans 14 residues. The chain's CDR3 is CASSQDIQGGQQFF. The CDR3, as DNA: TGCGCCAGCAGCCAAGACATACAAGGGGGTCAGCAGTTCTTC.

The chain is built from TRBV11-2 and TRBJ2-7, with D unresolved. Per germline, CDR1 SGHAT and CDR2 FQNNGV. V lost 5 bases, J lost 5 bases, and 16 bases lay in between. This CDR3 has 14 residues. The CDR3 bases are TGTGCCAGCAGCGGTGACTGGGTCGTCAACGAGCAGTACTTC. Its protein product is CASSGDWVVNEQYF.

Points on this clone: Different DNA sequences within this sample yield the same CDR3. The genes are TRBV28 and TRBJ2-7, with D maybe TRBD2 (6 bases). V shed 3 bases and J shed 4 bases, with 7 bases lying between them. The CDR3 extends over 12 amino acids. Germline V gives CDR1 MDHEN, CDR2 SYDVKM. The CDR3 nucleotides read TGTGCCAGCAGTTTGGCGGGATACGAGCAGTACTTC. Amino acid sequence: CASSLAGYEQYF.

The J gene is TRBJ2-1, the V gene TRBV30, with 8 bases matching TRBD1. V lost 5 bases to trimming and J lost 5 bases; unmatched junction nucleotides: 8. CDR1 is GTSNPN and CDR2 is SVGIG in the germline V gene (reference sequence). The CDR3 sequence is 14 residues long. Written as DNA, the CDR3 is TGTGCCTGGGTCGGACAGGGACTTAACAATGAGCAGTTCTTC. Amino acids: CAWVGQGLNNEQFF.

The chain joins TRBV5-6 to TRBJ1-1; D is unclear. The CDR3 loop spans 14 amino acids. In germline, CDR1 is SGHDT, CDR2 YYEEEE. Trimming removed 0 bases from V and 1 base from J, with 7 bases in between. CDR3 residues: CASSLDLRNTEAFF. As DNA, the CDR3 is TGTGCCAGCAGCTTGGATCTCCGGAACACTGAAGCTTTCTTT.

The chain links TRBV5-1 to TRBJ2-4; 13 bases agree with TRBD2. The CDR3 runs to 15 residues. With 4 bases clipped from V and 7 bases from J, the junction kept 5 bases outside the gene matches. Germline loops: CDR1 SGHRS, CDR2 YFSETQ. In nucleotides, the CDR3 is TGCGCCAGCAGCGTGCTGACTAGCGGGAGGAACATTCAGTACTTC. Its protein product is CASSVLTSGRNIQYF.

The gene calls are TRBV27 and TRBJ2-7, with D perhaps TRBD1 (5 bases). Between the trimmed V and J ends, which lost 2 bases and 6 bases, there was a span of 11 bases. Germline CDR1 and CDR2: MNHEY and SMNVEV (reference sequence). The CDR3 sequence is 13 residues long. CDR3 sequence reads: CASSLRQGREQYF. In nucleotides, the CDR3 is TGTGCCAGCAGTTTACGGCAGGGTCGCGAGCAGTACTTC.

The rearrangement uses TRBV5-1 and TRBJ2-5; a weak D match, TRBD2 (6 bases). The germline V and J ends were trimmed by 0 bases and 0 bases, with 12 bases remaining between them. Germline loops: CDR1 SGHRS, CDR2 YFSETQ. The CDR3 sequence is 16 residues long. CDR3 region: CASSLGDSGYQETQYF. The CDR3 DNA follows: TGCGCCAGCAGCTTGGGGGATAGCGGATACCAAGAGACCCAGTACTTC.

This sequence joins TRBV10-1 and TRBJ2-2; no clear D gene. The V end was cut by 3 bases, the J end by 1 base, with 3 bases between. This CDR3 region has 13 residues. From germline, CDR1 is WNHNN and CDR2 SYGVQD (reference sequence). CDR3 amino acids: CASSDRNTGELFF. The DNA of the CDR3 is TGCGCCAGCAGTGACAGGAACACCGGGGAGCTGTTTTTT.

The chain joins TRBV5-4 to TRBJ1-2, with D unresolved. Trimming left V 0 bases short and J 1 base short, with 13 bases between. CDR3 length: 16 amino acids. Per germline, CDR1 SGHNT and CDR2 YYREEE (reference sequence). The CDR3 reads CASSLGGVRSNYGYTF. The CDR3, as DNA: TGTGCCAGCAGCTTGGGCGGGGTCAGGAGTAACTATGGCTACACCTTC.

The chain joins TRBV29-1 to TRBJ1-1; no clear D gene. The CDR3 sequence is 11 residues long. Germline assignment: CDR1 SQVTM and CDR2 ANQGSEA. V was cut by 5 bases and J by 1 base, with 5 bases left in between. The CDR3 nucleotides read TGCAGCGTTTTAGCGAACACTGAAGCTTTCTTT. Amino acid sequence: CSVLANTEAFF.

This chain links TRBV5-5 with TRBJ2-2, with 7 bases matching TRBD2. J gave up 4 bases and V 1 base, and 7 bases lay outside the gene matches. This CDR3 spans 16 amino acids. Germline CDR1 SGHKS, CDR2 YYEKEE (reference sequence). The CDR3 DNA reads as TGTGCCAGCAGCTTGTTGGCGGGAGAGGTCACCGGGGAGCTGTTTTTT. Translated: CASSLLAGEVTGELFF.

The rearrangement joins TRBV20-1 to TRBJ2-1, with a tentative D call TRBD2 (6 bases). The CDR3 extends over 12 amino acids. Trimming left V 3 bases short and J 7 bases short, with 10 bases between. From germline, CDR1 is DFQATT and CDR2 SNEGSKA (reference sequence). CDR3 DNA sequence: TGCAGTGCTAGTCGGGGGAATAATGAGCAGTTCTTC. Its translation: CSASRGNNEQFF.

Regarding this clone: At the DNA level, this CDR3 is encoded by other sequences in the same sample as well. J is TRBJ1-5 and V is TRBV19; D may be TRBD1 (5 bases). V was trimmed by 5 bases and J by 1 base, leaving 9 bases between them. Per the germline V gene, CDR1 is LNHDA and CDR2 is SQIVND (reference sequence). The CDR3 extends over 14 amino acids. The DNA for the CDR3 is TGTGCCAGTAGTCAGGGACTCAGCAATCAGCCCCAGCATTTT. This translates into CASSQGLSNQPQHF. Using reference TRBV19 and TRBJ1-5 for the parts outside the CDR3, the full variable domain is DGGITQSPKYLFRKEGQNVTLSCEQNLNHDAMYWYRQDPGQGLRLIYYSQIVNDFQKGDIAEGYSVSREKKESFPLTVTSAQKNPTAFYLCASSQGLSNQPQHFGDGTRLSIL.

The table lists this clone with a few counts. The V gene is TRBV27, the J gene TRBJ2-1; 7 bases are a match to TRBD1. V trimming: 3 bases; J trimming: 9 bases; junction bases outside the gene matches: 11. The CDR3 totals 15 residues. CDR1 and CDR2 from the germline V gene are MNHEY and SMNVEV (reference sequence). DNA for the CDR3: TGTGCCAGCAGTTTCATGACAGGGTATGTAGGTGAGCAGTTCTTC. This codes for CASSFMTGYVGEQFF.

V is TRBV6-5 and J is TRBJ2-7; 10 positions agree with TRBD2. This CDR3 is built from 13 residues. CDR1 and CDR2 from the germline V gene are MNHEY and SVGAGI. Germline trimming cut 6 bases from V and 6 bases from J; bases unmatched to any gene: 5. Here the CDR3 reads CASRSSGRGEQYF. CDR3 DNA: TGTGCCAGCAGATCTAGCGGGAGAGGCGAGCAGTACTTC.

The V and J genes are TRBV28 and TRBJ2-1; 7 bases match TRBD2. Germline CDR1 and CDR2: MDHEN and SYDVKM. With V trimmed by 4 bases and J by 5 bases, 17 bases remained unmatched. The CDR3 extends over 18 amino acids. CDR3 coding DNA: TGTGCCAGCAGTTCCCCGCGGGAGATACTAGCTCCTGACAATGAGCAGTTCTTC. The encoded protein is CASSSPREILAPDNEQFF.